The 4 T cell receptor beta chains listed next were all sequenced from one sample in a study of metastatic and nonmetastatic thyroid tumors. TCRdb re-processed the PCR reads through MiXCR. The repertoire holds around 24,000 clones, around 21% seen once, with under 15% in the top ten. Each patient came to thyroid surgery without any prior treatment (of any kind). Sequencing was performed on blood. The receptors here all came from a male donor with papillary thyroid cancer or a benign thyroid nodule (not recorded which). Some clones in this sample may be carry-over from other donors' samples.

This clone was recorded many times. CDR3 loop: CASGLGDRNWRADTQYF. The DNA of the CDR3 is TGTGCTAGTGGTTTGGGGGATCGTAACTGGCGGGCAGATACGCAGTATTTT. J is TRBJ2-3 and V is TRBV12-5; maybe TRBD2 (5 bases). CDR3 length: 17 amino acids. Germline CDR1 LGHNT, CDR2 FRNRAP. Trimming removed 1 base at V and 4 bases at J, with 18 bases between.

The V call is TRBV9, the J call TRBJ2-2, with 7 bases that match TRBD2. This CDR3 comprises 15 residues. J was trimmed by 0 bases and V by 3 bases; bases with no gene match: 2. CDR1 and CDR2 (germline): SGDLS, YYNGEE. The CDR3 DNA reads TGTGCCAGCAGCGCCGGGGGGACGAACACCGGGGAGCTGTTTTTT. It encodes CASSAGGTNTGELFF.

This clone is termed medium-sized. The chain couples TRBV20-1 to TRBJ1-1; TRBD1 is a possible D gene (6 bases). The CDR3 totals 16 residues. The germline V gene encodes CDR1 DFQATT and CDR2 SNEGSKA (reference sequence). The V end was cut by 0 bases, the J end by 6 bases, with 20 bases between. The DNA of the CDR3 is TGCAGTGCTAGAGAGGGCGGGGGCACAATTGTTGCTGAAGCTTTCTTT. Translated: CSAREGGGTIVAEAFF.

The rearrangement uses TRBV12-3 or TRBV12-4 and TRBJ1-1, with TRBD1 matching over 8 bases. CDR3 length equals 17 residues. V lost 6 bases, J lost 0 bases, and 12 bases stayed unmatched. CDR3 DNA: TGTGCCAGCAGACCTACCCTCGGGACAGGCTTGAACACTGAAGCTTTCTTT. It specifies CASRPTLGTGLNTEAFF.